The 23 T cell receptor beta chains below come from one sample, sequenced in a study of T cells in Graves' hyperthyroidism and ophthalmopathy. Amplification yielded TCR beta CDR3 regions, with RNA transcripts as the source. TCR CDR3 underwent first-round RT-PCR with the HTBI primer set. MiXCR, applied by TCRdb to the multiplex PCR reads, yields one record per CDR3 protein. The sample holds fewer than 750,000 distinct CDR3 sequences, roughly 15% seen once. The sample comprised blood. Every receptor here comes from a woman between 50 and 59 years old with Graves' ophthalmopathy.

This clonotype was seen repeatedly, ten times or more. The CDR3 loop reads CASSDYTGLGSTDTQYF. The CDR3 DNA is TGTGCCAGCAGTGATTACACAGGGTTAGGAAGCACAGATACGCAGTATTTT. V usage is TRBV6-1 and J usage is TRBJ2-3, with D tentatively TRBD1 (6 bases). Germline V gene data show CDR1 as MNHNS and CDR2 as SASEGT. The CDR3 has 17 amino acids. Trimming shortened V by 3 bases and J by 0 bases, and 16 bases separated the two germline ends.

This clonotype was observed a few times. An end of the junction does not agree with germline; a read error may underlie this. Written as DNA, the CDR3 is TGTGCCAGCAGCTTTAGTTCTAGCTCCTACGGGCAGTACTTC. Amino acid sequence: CASSFSSSSYGQYF. This sequence joins TRBV13 and TRBJ2-7; weak D call: TRBD2 (5 bases). CDR3 length: 14 amino acids. Germline CDR1 and CDR2: PRHDT and FYEKMQ (reference sequence).

This clonotype has at least ten counts. This chain joins TRBV5-1 and TRBJ2-1; D might be TRBD1 or TRBD2, each matching 6 bases. CDR3 length: 15 amino acids. V lost 0 bases and J 3 bases, leaving 10 bases between the germline ends. The germline V gene encodes CDR1 SGHRS and CDR2 YFSETQ. The CDR3 DNA reads TGCGCCAGCAGCTTGGCCCGGGGGCTCTACAATGAGCAGTTCTTC. This gives the protein CASSLARGLYNEQFF.

This clonotype was seen many times. The J gene is TRBJ2-5, the V gene TRBV7-3; tentative D call: TRBD2 (6 bases). Germline V gives CDR1 SGHTA, CDR2 FQGTGA. The V end lost 5 bases, the J end lost 2 bases, and 9 bases lay between the germline ends. The CDR3 spans 13 residues. CDR3 sequence: CASSGGVQETQYF. Here the CDR3 DNA reads TGTGCCAGCAGCGGCGGGGTTCAAGAGACCCAGTACTTC.

Regarding this clonotype: A read error may be the cause here, since a much bigger clone is one base away. This chain links TRBV2 with TRBJ2-7; D call uncertain. Per germline, CDR1 SNHLY and CDR2 FYNNEI. This CDR3 has 11 residues. With 3 bases removed from V and 5 bases from J, the gap between germline ends came to 5 bases. DNA of the CDR3: TGTGCCAGCAGTGACTTTGACGAGCAGTACTTC. Encoded protein: CASSDFDEQYF.

The V and J genes are TRBV19 and TRBJ1-4, with D unclear. CDR1 and CDR2 (germline): LNHDA, SQIVND (reference sequence). The CDR3 has 14 amino acids. V was trimmed by 4 bases and J by 4 bases, leaving 10 bases between them. CDR3 region: CASSTGRINEKLFF. The CDR3 region has the DNA TGTGCCAGTAGTACCGGACGGATTAATGAAAAACTGTTTTTT.

This clonotype was detected a few times. A much larger clonotype is one base distant, so this may be a read error. The conserved phenylalanine or tryptophan normally closing the CDR3 is absent here, so this likely arose from a read error. The chain employs TRBV6-1 and TRBJ1-1, with no clear D. In germline, CDR1 is MNHNS, CDR2 SASEGT. This CDR3 is 13 amino acids long. The V gene lost 5 bases and the J gene lost 8 bases, with 15 bases spanning the gap. In DNA form, the CDR3 reads TGTGCCAGCAGTTCGTCTGCGGGAATCGAAGCTTTCCTT. It translates to CASSSSAGIEAFL.

In this sample, this clonotype turned up a few times. V usage is TRBV10-3 and J usage is TRBJ2-7; D possibly corresponds to TRBD1 (7 bases). The CDR3 totals 13 residues. V was clipped by 6 bases and J by 6 bases, with 15 bases between them. Germline V gene data show CDR1 as ENHRY and CDR2 as SYGVKD. This chain's CDR3 is CAIRGRGVVEQYF. CDR3 DNA: TGTGCCATCAGGGGCAGGGGGGTTGTCGAGCAGTACTTC.

This clonotype showed up many times. The chain employs TRBV27 and TRBJ1-1; 9 nucleotides match TRBD1. The junction had 7 bases not matched to a gene; V was cut back by 5 bases and J by 3 bases. CDR1 and CDR2 (germline): MNHEY, SMNVEV (reference sequence). The CDR3 consists of 15 residues. In DNA form, the CDR3 reads TGTGCCAGCAGTCAAGGGACAGGGAGAGACACTGAAGCTTTCTTT. This encodes CASSQGTGRDTEAFF.

The J gene is TRBJ2-1, the V gene TRBV6-1, with a weak D call TRBD1 (7 bases). CDR3 length: 15 residues. The ends were cut back, 3 bases at V and 5 bases at J, with 14 bases in the middle. Germline V gives CDR1 MNHNS, CDR2 SASEGT. The CDR3 loop reads CASSDIQGGNNEQFF. The DNA of the CDR3 is TGTGCCAGCAGTGACATCCAGGGGGGAAACAATGAGCAGTTCTTC.

This clonotype occurred many times. The rearrangement uses TRBV12-3 or TRBV12-4 and TRBJ2-3; 7 bases are a match to TRBD2. V shed 2 bases, J shed 2 bases, and the junction held 7 bases outside the gene matches. The CDR3 loop spans 16 amino acids. In DNA, the CDR3 is TGTGCCAGCAGTTTATTAGGGAGCGGGAACACAGATACGCAGTATTTT. This encodes CASSLLGSGNTDTQYF.

This clonotype has at least ten counts. The rearrangement links TRBV7-2 to TRBJ1-6; no clear D. The CDR3 is 12 residues long. Trimming pared 4 bases from V and 15 bases from J, leaving 13 bases between. The germline gives CDR1 SGHTA, CDR2 FQGNSA. The CDR3 DNA reads TGTGCCAGCAGCTCCCCAGGTCCACTCCTCCACTTT. Encoded protein: CASSSPGPLLHF.

This clonotype has at least ten counts. V is TRBV27 and J is TRBJ2-1, with TRBD2 matching 7 bases. The CDR3 contains 17 residues. V dropped 5 bases and J dropped 9; count of bases not matched to a gene: 19. Germline V lookup: CDR1 MNHEY, CDR2 SMNVEV (reference sequence). CDR3 bases: TGTGCCAGCAGTACCCCACCCGGGACTATGAATGGCGGTGAGCAGTTCTTC. Translation: CASSTPPGTMNGGEQFF.

The table lists this clonotype with many counts. The chain carries TRBV28 and TRBJ2-1, with TRBD2 matching over 7 bases. This CDR3 is 15 amino acids long. Unmatched junction bases numbered 8, after V lost 3 bases and J lost 6 bases. Germline CDR1 is MDHEN and CDR2 is SYDVKM. This CDR3 is CASSFGLVEGNEQFF. The CDR3 DNA sequence: TGTGCCAGCAGTTTCGGACTAGTCGAGGGCAATGAGCAGTTCTTC.

The chain recombines TRBV19 with TRBJ2-5; 8 bases fit TRBD2. Germline trimming cut 5 bases from V and 5 bases from J; bases unmatched to any gene: 16. Germline values: CDR1 LNHDA, CDR2 SQIVND (reference sequence). The CDR3 spans 17 residues. The CDR3 is CASSQIPTGTRVETQYF. The CDR3 region has the DNA TGTGCCAGTAGTCAAATCCCCACCGGGACTAGGGTGGAGACCCAGTACTTC.

With regard to this clonotype: Germline is not matched at one junction end, which may reflect a read error. This chain uses TRBV5-6 with TRBJ2-5; possibly TRBD2 for D (5 bases). Germline V gives CDR1 SGHDT, CDR2 YYEEEE. The CDR3 loop spans 13 amino acids. The CDR3 region has the DNA TGTGCCAGCAGCTTGACAGCGGAGGAGACCCGGTACTTC. Translation gives CASSLTAEETRYF.

Many counts were recorded for this clonotype. The J gene is TRBJ2-3, the V gene TRBV20-1; D ambiguous. The CDR3 runs 14 residues. V was shortened by 1 base and J by 2 bases, with 10 bases between the two germline ends. The germline gives CDR1 DFQATT, CDR2 SNEGSKA (reference sequence). As DNA, the CDR3 is TGCAGTGCTAGAGTGCTTATAACCACAGATACGCAGTATTTT. Its translation: CSARVLITTDTQYF.

In this sample, this clonotype turned up many times. The chain joins TRBV3-1 to TRBJ1-2; 9 bases fit TRBD1. V lost 4 bases, J lost 2 bases, and 5 bases stayed unmatched. CDR1 and CDR2 from the germline V gene are LGHDT and YNNKEL (reference sequence). This CDR3 contains 15 residues. The CDR3: CASSRGTGKNYGYTF. The CDR3 DNA sequence: TGTGCCAGCAGCCGTGGGACAGGGAAAAACTATGGCTACACCTTC. The variable domain in full, with the rest retrieved from reference TRBV3-1 and TRBJ1-2, is DTAVSQTPKYLVTQMGNDKSIKCEQNLGHDTMYWYKQDSKKFLKIMFSYNNKELIINETVPNRFSPKSPDKAHLNLHINSLELGDSAVYFCASSRGTGKNYGYTFGSGTRLTVV.

This clonotype was seen repeatedly, ten times or more. J is TRBJ2-5 and V is TRBV28; D gene ambiguous. The CDR3 has 14 amino acids. V was trimmed by 3 bases and J by 1 base, leaving 9 bases between them. Per the germline V gene, CDR1 is MDHEN and CDR2 is SYDVKM. The CDR3 region is CASSFLGSQETQYF. CDR3 DNA: TGTGCCAGCAGTTTTCTCGGCAGCCAAGAGACCCAGTACTTC.

This clonotype was seen ten or more times. This CDR3 is CASSPGTSGRGSYNEQFF. The CDR3 DNA reads TGTGCCAGCAGCCCTGGGACTAGCGGGAGGGGCTCCTACAATGAGCAGTTCTTC. The chain carries TRBV7-2 and TRBJ2-1; 16 bases are shared with TRBD2. In germline, CDR1 is SGHTA, CDR2 FQGNSA. This CDR3 contains 18 residues. Trimming took 5 bases from V and 0 from J; bases not matched to a gene: 4.

This clonotype occurred many times. The CDR3 DNA sequence: TGTGCCAGCAGTTTTGGACAGGGGTTTTACGAGCAGTACTTC. Protein product: CASSFGQGFYEQYF. V is TRBV28 and J is TRBJ2-7, with 9 bases aligning to TRBD1. This CDR3 has 14 residues. Germline V gene data show CDR1 as MDHEN and CDR2 as SYDVKM. The J segment lost 4 bases and the V segment lost 3 bases, leaving 4 bases of the junction unmatched.

The chain has TRBV9 and TRBJ2-1; 7 bases are shared with TRBD2. Germline CDR1 reads SGDLS; CDR2 reads YYNGEE. The V and J ends lost 4 bases and 8 bases, in that order; junction bases with no gene match: 12. This CDR3 spans 15 amino acids. CDR3 region: CASSSQAAGLDEQFF. DNA for the CDR3: TGTGCCAGCAGCTCCCAAGCAGCGGGACTTGATGAGCAGTTCTTC.

In its sample, this clonotype was seen many times. The V call is TRBV12-3 or TRBV12-4, the J call TRBJ1-2; D gene unclear. Trimming removed 6 bases from V and 4 bases from J, with 21 bases in between. This CDR3 has 16 amino acids. This CDR3 reads CASSRPGPHGGYGYTF. The CDR3 DNA is TGTGCCAGCAGCCGACCCGGACCCCACGGTGGCTATGGCTACACCTTC.